The following is a T cell receptor (beta chain) sequence with its context. Its specificity is not known. The sample is drawn from a study of T cell responses to AZD1222 COVID-19 vaccine. Study results and limitations: The repertoires were collected only after the peak T cell response. With two AZD1222 doses given, Spike-specific TCR breadth and depth both rose.

From germline, CDR1 is MNHEY and CDR2 SVGAGI. V shed 9 bases and J 5 bases; nucleotides not matched to a gene: 5. The CDR3 spans 12 residues. Data came from immunoSEQ multiplex PCR; TCRdb stores just in-frame clones and leaves some out. The sample has around 90,000 clones, approximately 89% seen once; the top ten hold around 5.2%. This specimen consisted of peripheral blood, obtained on day 0 of MenACWY control vaccination. The V call is TRBV6-5, the J call TRBJ2-7; 9 bases map to TRBD1. This TCR derives from an adult in good health. The CDR3 sequence is CASSDRGDEQYF. The CDR3 nucleotides are TGTGCCAGTTCGGACAGGGGCGACGAGCAGTACTTC.